The entry below describes one TCR beta chain. TCRdb keeps only in-frame clones here, not all; method: immunoSEQ multiplex PCR. The data show tens of thousands of clones, with almost 95% seen just once and approximately 3.1% held by the top ten. The sample comes from a study of T cells after posttransplantation cyclophosphamide. The related graft donor's blood sample was taken on the day of bone marrow donation. The sequence was obtained from a woman in her 50s in good health and a related stem cell transplant donor. Source material: PBMCs.

DNA of the CDR3: TGCGCCAGCAGCTCGGGACAGGGCGAAGGCTACACCTTC. Translated, it gives CASSSGQGEGYTF. The chain is built from TRBV5-1 and TRBJ1-2, with 9 bases identical to TRBD1. J lost 8 bases, V lost 3 bases, and 5 bases had no gene match. The CDR3 has 13 amino acids. CDR1 is SGHRS, CDR2 YFSETQ, per germline.